The 23 T cell receptor beta chains below all came from one sample that was sequenced in a study of blood T cell repertoires in COVID-19. Method: immunoSEQ multiplex PCR; TCRdb's copy keeps in-frame clones and lacks some. The profile shows over 200,000 clones, 88% of them singletons. The sample taken for sequencing was peripheral blood. The receptors derive from a woman between 55 and 75 years old with acute or convalescent COVID-19.

The chain carries TRBV4-3 and TRBJ1-3, with D perhaps matching TRBD1 (5 bases). Germline loops: CDR1 LGHNA, CDR2 YSLEER. The CDR3 totals 16 residues. The germline V and J ends were trimmed by 5 bases and 3 bases, with 17 bases remaining between them. The CDR3 here is CASSKGAAGVGNTIYF. The DNA of the CDR3 is TGCGCCAGCAGCAAAGGTGCGGCGGGGGTTGGAAACACCATATATTTT.

This rearrangement joins TRBV5-4 to TRBJ1-1; a possible D gene is TRBD1 (6 bases). Trimming shortened V by 3 bases and J by 0 bases, and 15 bases separated the two germline ends. The CDR3 covers 16 residues. Germline CDR1 SGHNT, CDR2 YYREEE (reference sequence). The CDR3: CASSSKRGAVNTEAFF. In DNA, the CDR3 is TGTGCCAGCAGCTCAAAACGGGGGGCCGTGAACACTGAAGCTTTCTTT. Supplemented by reference TRBV5-4 and TRBJ1-1, the full variable domain reads ETGVTQSPTHLIKTRGQQVTLRCSSQSGHNTVSWYQQALGQGPQFIFQYYREEENGRGNFPPRFSGLQFPNYSSELNVNALELDDSALYLCASSSKRGAVNTEAFFGQGTRLTVV.

There are a few counts of this clone. The chain combines TRBV10-1 with TRBJ2-7; D not resolved. Deletions cut 6 bases from V and 3 bases from J, with 3 bases between. From germline, CDR1 is WNHNN and CDR2 SYGVQD (reference sequence). The CDR3 loop spans 10 amino acids. Here the CDR3 reads CASSFYEQYF. Written as DNA, the CDR3 is TGCGCCAGCAGCTTCTACGAGCAGTACTTC.

V and J are TRBV11-2 and TRBJ1-3, with TRBD1 matching 7 bases. This CDR3 spans 17 amino acids. Germline CDR1 is SGHAT and CDR2 is FQNNGV. The junction had 9 bases not matched to a gene; V was cut back by 0 bases and J by 4 bases. The CDR3 is CASSLDYFGTAGNTIYF. The DNA of the CDR3 is TGTGCCAGCAGCTTAGATTATTTTGGGACAGCGGGAAACACCATATATTTT. The full variable domain, rest sourced from reference TRBV11-2 and TRBJ1-3, is EAGVAQSPRYKIIEKRQSVAFWCNPISGHATLYWYQQILGQGPKLLIQFQNNGVVDDSQLPKDRFSAERLKGVDSTLKIQPAKLEDSAVYLCASSLDYFGTAGNTIYFGEGSWLTVV.

CDR3 DNA sequence: TGTGCCAGCTCACCACCGTTTGGGACAGGGAATGAAAAACTGTTTTTT. Translation: CASSPPFGTGNEKLFF. V and J are TRBV18 and TRBJ1-4, with 9 bases matching TRBD1. Losses at the gene ends were 0 bases for V and 5 bases for J; bases not matched to a gene: 4. The length of the CDR3 is 16 residues. CDR1 KGHSH and CDR2 LQKENI come from the germline V gene.

The chain links TRBV19 to TRBJ2-3; 11 nucleotides align to TRBD2. The V segment lost 1 base and the J segment 0 bases; nucleotides outside the gene matches: 6. Looked up from germline, CDR1 is LNHDA and CDR2 is SQIVND (reference sequence). The CDR3 totals 18 residues. The CDR3 is CASSIGKTSGTSTDTQYF. In DNA, the CDR3 is TGTGCCAGTAGTATAGGCAAGACTAGCGGGACTAGCACAGATACGCAGTATTTT.

V gene TRBV5-6 combines with J gene TRBJ2-5, with D perhaps matching TRBD1 (5 bases). Germline V gives CDR1 SGHDT, CDR2 YYEEEE. V lost 1 base, J lost 4 bases, and 17 bases lay in between. The CDR3 runs 16 residues. CDR3 coding DNA: TGTGCCAGCAGCTTGAGAGCAGGGTCGTTCGGAGAGACCCAGTACTTC. This sequence encodes CASSLRAGSFGETQYF.

This clone occurred many times. This sample includes further DNA sequences coding for the same CDR3. The chain uses TRBV7-2 and TRBJ1-2, with D unresolved. The ends were cut back, 4 bases at V and 0 bases at J, with 6 bases in the middle. CDR3 length equals 13 residues. The germline gives CDR1 SGHTA, CDR2 FQGNSA. The CDR3, as DNA: TGTGCCAGCAGCTCTCAGACTAACTATGGCTACACCTTC. This codes for CASSSQTNYGYTF.

The chain employs TRBV7-2 and TRBJ2-5; 8 bases map to TRBD2. V shed 7 bases, J shed 4 bases, and the junction held 11 bases outside the gene matches. The germline CDR1 and CDR2 sequences are SGHTA and FQGNSA. The length of the CDR3 is 15 residues. The CDR3 sequence is CASTSAGGEGETQYF. For the CDR3, the DNA is TGTGCCAGCACCTCTGCGGGAGGAGAGGGAGAGACCCAGTACTTC.

The chain employs TRBV19 and TRBJ2-1; D not resolved. The CDR3 runs 16 residues. Trimming stripped 1 base from V and 7 bases from J, with 17 bases between. The V gene's germline CDR1 is LNHDA and CDR2 SQIVND (reference sequence). The CDR3: CASSIVVAPLGNEQFF. The CDR3 DNA sequence: TGTGCCAGTAGTATAGTGGTAGCCCCTCTCGGGAATGAGCAGTTCTTC. Combining the CDR3 with reference TRBV19 and TRBJ2-1 gives the whole variable domain DGGITQSPKYLFRKEGQNVTLSCEQNLNHDAMYWYRQDPGQGLRLIYYSQIVNDFQKGDIAEGYSVSREKKESFPLTVTSAQKNPTAFYLCASSIVVAPLGNEQFFGPGTRLTVL.

The chain recombines TRBV10-3 with TRBJ1-1, with D possibly being TRBD1 (6 bases). The CDR3 has 17 residues. Trimming took 0 bases from V and 1 from J, leaving 15 bases between them. In germline, CDR1 is ENHRY, CDR2 SYGVKD. This CDR3 reads CAISESIQGGRNTEAFF. DNA of the CDR3: TGTGCCATCAGTGAGTCAATACAGGGCGGTCGGAACACTGAAGCTTTCTTT.

The CDR3 region is CASSQVRLPTGELFF. The CDR3 DNA sequence: TGTGCCAGCAGCCAAGTCCGACTACCCACCGGGGAGCTGTTTTTT. The chain joins TRBV3-1 (or the pseudogene TRBV3-2) to TRBJ2-2; weak D call: TRBD2 (5 bases). This CDR3 has 15 residues. V shed 1 base and J shed 4 bases, with 10 bases lying between them. CDR1 is LGHDT, CDR2 YNNKEL, per germline (reference sequence).

The genes are TRBV15 and TRBJ1-4; D unresolved. V lost 5 bases and J lost 3, with 10 bases in between. Germline V lookup: CDR1 LNHNV, CDR2 YYDKDF (reference sequence). This CDR3 spans 14 amino acids. Here the CDR3 reads CATSRSRANEKLFF. The CDR3 DNA is TGTGCCACCAGCCGGAGTCGTGCTAATGAAAAACTGTTTTTT.

The J gene is TRBJ1-3, the V gene TRBV19; possibly TRBD1 for D (6 bases). Between the trimmed V and J ends, which lost 6 bases and 1 base, there was a span of 13 bases. The CDR3 totals 15 residues. Germline V gives CDR1 LNHDA, CDR2 SQIVND (reference sequence). The CDR3 spells CASSNYQGSGNTIYF. DNA for the CDR3: TGTGCCAGTAGCAACTACCAGGGGTCTGGAAACACCATATATTTT. The full variable domain, its missing parts supplied by reference TRBV19 and TRBJ1-3, is DGGITQSPKYLFRKEGQNVTLSCEQNLNHDAMYWYRQDPGQGLRLIYYSQIVNDFQKGDIAEGYSVSREKKESFPLTVTSAQKNPTAFYLCASSNYQGSGNTIYFGEGSWLTVV.

The chain is built from TRBV5-4 and TRBJ2-7; 8 bases align to TRBD1. Germline trimming cut 4 bases from V and 2 bases from J; bases unmatched to any gene: 11. The germline V gene has CDR1 SGHNT and CDR2 YYREEE (reference sequence). This CDR3 is 16 amino acids long. The CDR3 region is CASSLGLGQAAYEQYF. The DNA of the CDR3 is TGTGCCAGCAGCCTGGGACTGGGACAGGCCGCCTACGAGCAGTACTTC.

The table lists this clone with a count of one. The chain links TRBV15 to TRBJ2-5, with a weak D call TRBD2 (6 bases). Germline loops: CDR1 LNHNV, CDR2 YYDKDF (reference sequence). This CDR3 region has 12 residues. V lost 8 bases and J lost 2, with 9 bases in between. CDR3 residues: CATSGVQETQYF. DNA of the CDR3: TGTGCCACCTCGGGGGTTCAAGAGACCCAGTACTTC.

V is TRBV30 and J is TRBJ1-4, with TRBD1 matching over 9 bases. The germline V gene has CDR1 GTSNPN and CDR2 SVGIG (reference sequence). V trimming: 4 bases; J trimming: 2 bases; junction bases outside the gene matches: 2. CDR3 length: 14 residues. CDR3 bases: TGTGCCTGGAACAGGGGGCCGACTAATGAAAAACTGTTTTTT. Encoded protein: CAWNRGPTNEKLFF.

V usage is TRBV6-2 or TRBV6-3 and J usage is TRBJ2-7; 9 bases agree with TRBD2. The germline V gene has CDR1 MNHEY and CDR2 SVGEGT. This CDR3 comprises 14 residues. The junction had 7 bases not matched to a gene; V was cut back by 4 bases and J by 6 bases. The DNA for the CDR3 is TGTGCCAGCAGTTTCGCGGGACTAGCCTCCGAGCAGTACTTC. Its protein product is CASSFAGLASEQYF.

The chain links TRBV29-1 to TRBJ1-1; possibly TRBD1 for D (6 bases). The CDR3 covers 15 residues. Germline values: CDR1 SQVTM, CDR2 ANQGSEA. Trimming stripped 8 bases from V and 0 bases from J, with 19 bases between. DNA for the CDR3: TGCAGCTCCTCGGGGGGGCTGGGGATGAACACTGAAGCTTTCTTT. Its protein is CSSSGGLGMNTEAFF. Full variable domain (rest looked up from reference TRBV29-1 and TRBJ1-1): SAVISQKPSRDICQRGTSLTIQCQVDSQVTMMFWYRQQPGQSLTLIATANQGSEATYESGFVIDKFPISRPNLTFSTLTVSNMSPEDSSIYLCSSSGGLGMNTEAFFGQGTRLTVV.

J is TRBJ1-1 and V is TRBV7-3, with D uncertain. The CDR3 has 13 residues. V was clipped by 5 bases and J by 0 bases, with 7 bases between them. Germline CDR1 SGHTA, CDR2 FQGTGA. The CDR3 bases are TGTGCCAGCAGCCGATCTATGAACACTGAAGCTTTCTTT. Translated, it gives CASSRSMNTEAFF.

The sample holds a few counts of this clone. The chain has TRBV11-2 and TRBJ2-3; tentative D call: TRBD2 (7 bases). The V end lost 0 bases, the J end lost 7 bases, and 20 bases lay between the germline ends. The CDR3 has 17 amino acids. CDR1 is SGHAT, CDR2 FQNNGV, per germline. DNA of the CDR3: TGTGCCAGCAGCTTAGATCGGGGAGGGGGAGTCTCCTATACGCAGTATTTT. Its translation: CASSLDRGGGVSYTQYF.

The CDR3 sequence: CAIRAGTGGYEQYF. The CDR3 DNA reads TGTGCCATCAGGGCCGGGACAGGGGGCTACGAGCAGTACTTC. This chain uses TRBV10-3 with TRBJ2-7; 11 nucleotides agree with TRBD1. The V segment lost 6 bases and the J segment 3 bases; nucleotides outside the gene matches: 4. The CDR3 runs to 14 residues. Germline values: CDR1 ENHRY, CDR2 SYGVKD.

This clone was found once. The chain combines TRBV24-1 with TRBJ2-1, with TRBD2 identical over 7 bases. The CDR3 loop spans 15 amino acids. Germline trimming cut 1 base from V and 8 bases from J; bases unmatched to any gene: 7. Germline CDR1 reads KGHDR; CDR2 reads SFDVKD. The CDR3 DNA sequence: TGTGCCACCAGTGATTTTGGCGGGAGCACCTATGAGCAGTTCTTC. As protein: CATSDFGGSTYEQFF.